This TCR beta chain is from a study of T cell repertoires in cytomegalovirus infection. CDR3 length: 13 amino acids. V lost 6 bases and J lost 7, with 13 bases in between. Looked up from germline, CDR1 is MDHEN and CDR2 is SYDVKM. This clonotype was found a few times. The antigen is unknown. Each CDR3 protein gets one entry after TCRdb re-called the reads with MiXCR. The data show approximately 600,000 distinct CDR3 sequences, 40% seen once. This sequence joins TRBV28 and TRBJ1-5, with D unclear. The sequence derives from a human donor in good health (CMV status not recorded). Some clones in this sample may be carry-over from other donors' samples. The source was cultured PBMCs, collected from culture after CMV antigen stimulation. CDR3 coding DNA: TGTGCCAGCAGCACCCCGGGTTTCCAGCCCCAGCATTTT. Amino acids: CASSTPGFQPQHF.